The rows below give T cell receptor beta chains drawn from one sample of a study of T-cell reconstitution after alpha-beta-depleted transplantation in children. TCRdb called the PCR reads again in MiXCR, with one record for every CDR3 protein. The sample carries some 100,000 distinct CDR3 sequences, roughly 15% recorded once. Material: PBMCs, mostly from graft donor cells, obtained 180 days after TCRalphabeta/CD19-depleted stem cell transplant. The receptors stem from a male patient under 10 years old who had a stem cell transplant for acute lymphoblastic leukemia, so the T cells may come from the graft donor. Both conserved end residues are part of each CDR3. A D gene is named only where the DNA matches it firmly. Expanded clones are given a class, and other clones once, few, many or no size at all.

>once|NA|TRBV6-2/TRBV6-3|TRBJ2-3
TGTGCCAGCAAAACAGGGTTGAGCACAGATACGCAGTATTTT
CASKTGLSTDTQYF
>many|TRBD2|TRBV4-1|TRBJ2-7
TGCGCCAGCAGCCAAGATCGGTGGGCGGGAGTATCCTACGAGCAGTACTTC
CASSQDRWAGVSYEQYF
>many|NA|TRBV5-1|TRBJ1-6
TGCGCCAGCAGCTTGGGGCCAGAGCCAAGGCATAATTCACCCCTCCACTTT
CASSLGPEPRHNSPLHF
>few|NA|TRBV2|TRBJ1-5
TGTGCCAGTCGGCGTGAAGGTCAGCCCCAGCATTTT
CASRREGQPQHF
>many|TRBD2|TRBV7-2|TRBJ2-7
TGTGCCAGCAGCTTCCAAGCGGGGGGCCGTTACGAGCAGTACTTC
CASSFQAGGRYEQYF
>few|TRBD2|TRBV11-3|TRBJ2-2
TGTGCCAGCAGCCAGTGGGGGGGTACGAACACCGGGGAGCTGTTTTTT
CASSQWGGTNTGELFF
>NA|TRBD1|TRBV12-3/TRBV12-4|TRBJ2-7
TGTGCCAGCAGTTTCGGGACAGGCCTTCTCTTAGACTACGAGCAGTACTTC
CASSFGTGLLLDYEQYF
>NA|NA|TRBV20-1|TRBJ2-7
TGCAGTGCTAGAGTCAGGGGCAGTGCCTACGAGCAGTACTTC
CSARVRGSAYEQYF
>NA|NA|TRBV29-1|TRBJ2-7
TGCAGCGTTGAATCCGAAGGGAGCTCCTACGAGCAGTACTTC
CSVESEGSSYEQYF
>few|NA|TRBV5-1|TRBJ1-1
TGCGCCAGCAGCTTGGGTCAGGACATGAACACTGAAGCTTTCTTT
CASSLGQDMNTEAFF
>NA|NA|TRBV7-2|TRBJ2-7
TGTGCCAGCAGCTCCGGGGTACCCTACGAGCAGTACTTC
CASSSGVPYEQYF
>NA|TRBD1|TRBV7-9|TRBJ2-7
TGTGCCAGCAGCTTACCCAAGGGGGCTGTTTACGAGCAGTACTTC
CASSLPKGAVYEQYF
>once|NA|TRBV7-8|TRBJ1-1
TGTGCCAGCAGCTTAGGTCTCTCTGGGGGGGGGAAAGCTTTCTTT
CASSLGLSGGGKAFF
>few|NA|TRBV18|TRBJ1-4
TGTGCCAGCTCACCAGAGGGCAGAGGCCGGCCCCTGTTTTTT
CASSPEGRGRPLFF
>NA|NA|TRBV27|TRBJ2-7
TGTGCCAGCAGTCTCAAATCCTTCTACGAGCAGTACTTC
CASSLKSFYEQYF
>NA|NA|TRBV5-1|TRBJ1-2
TGCGCCAGCAGCATGGACTACATCCTGGAAGGCTACACCTTC
CASSMDYILEGYTF
>NA|NA|TRBV27|TRBJ2-5
TGTGCCAGCAGTTTAAGGGCCGTAGAGACCCAGTACTTC
CASSLRAVETQYF
>NA|TRBD2|TRBV5-1|TRBJ2-5
TGCGCCAGCAGCTTGGCCGGACTAGCGGGCAACCAAGAGACCCAGTACTTC
CASSLAGLAGNQETQYF
>NA|TRBD2|TRBV20-1|TRBJ2-5
TGCAGTGCCAAGACTAGCGGGGGGATTGAGACCCAGTACTTC
CSAKTSGGIETQYF
>few|NA|TRBV2|TRBJ1-1
TGTGCCAGCAGCTGGACTGCTATCCCTTTGAGGGCTTTCTTT
CASSWTAIPLRAFF
>few|NA|TRBV20-1|TRBJ1-3
TGCAGTTGTGGATTCTCTGGAAACACCATATATTTT
CSCGFSGNTIYF
>NA|NA|TRBV5-6|TRBJ2-7
TGTGCCAGCAGCTTGGTCCTGACAGTCTACGAGCAGTACTTC
CASSLVLTVYEQYF
>few|NA|TRBV9|TRBJ2-2
TGTGCCAGCAGCGGACAGGACGTTTCCGGGGAGCTGTTTTTT
CASSGQDVSGELFF
>NA|NA|TRBV6-2/TRBV6-3|TRBJ2-7
TGTGCCAGCAACCCCGGGACGGCAGCCTACGAGCAGTACTTC
CASNPGTAAYEQYF
>many|TRBD2|TRBV3-1|TRBJ2-1
TGTGCCAGCAGCCACCTAGCGGGGGACAATGAGCAGTTCTTC
CASSHLAGDNEQFF
>few|TRBD2|TRBV12-3/TRBV12-4|TRBJ2-1
TGTGCCAGCAGTTTAAGTCCCAGCGGGGGGATAAATGAGCAGTTCTTC
CASSLSPSGGINEQFF
>few|NA|TRBV7-2|TRBJ2-3
TGTGCCAGCAGCTTAGGGGGCCGTCAGGATACGCAGTATTTT
CASSLGGRQDTQYF
>few|NA|TRBV28|TRBJ1-1
TGTGCCAGCAGTTATACGGGGGCAGCTTTCTTT
CASSYTGAAFF
>NA|NA|TRBV6-1|TRBJ1-1
TGTGCCAGCACCTGGACCCCTCGAGAAACTGAAGCTTTCTTT
CASTWTPRETEAFF
>many|NA|TRBV7-9|TRBJ1-2
TGTGCCAGCAGCTTAGAGGTTGGGGGCCTCTATGGCTACACCTTC
CASSLEVGGLYGYTF
>few|NA|TRBV20-1|TRBJ2-7
TGCAGTGCTCCGATAGGGGGACTAAGTTACGAGCAGTACTTC
CSAPIGGLSYEQYF
>NA|NA|TRBV3-1|TRBJ2-4
TGTGCCAGCAGCCAGCTACAGGACGTAGCCAAAAACATTCAGTACTTC
CASSQLQDVAKNIQYF
>NA|TRBD1|TRBV5-1|TRBJ1-6
TGCGCCAGCAGCTTGGTGGCAGGGGGGCAGTCACCCCTCCACTTT
CASSLVAGGQSPLHF
>NA|NA|TRBV7-2|TRBJ2-7
TGTGCCAGCAGCTTAAACGGGGGGCACTCCTACGAGCAGTACTTC
CASSLNGGHSYEQYF
>few|NA|TRBV19|TRBJ1-5
TGTGCCAGTAGACCACAGGTAAATCAGCCCCAGCATTTT
CASRPQVNQPQHF
>NA|TRBD2|TRBV27|TRBJ2-2
TGTGCCAGCAGCGATCGGACTAGCGGGAGAGGGGGGGAGCTGTTTTTT
CASSDRTSGRGGELFF
>NA|NA|TRBV19|TRBJ1-5
TGTGCCAGTAGCCAAGGGAGCAATCAGCCCCAGCATTTT
CASSQGSNQPQHF
>NA|NA|TRBV5-6|TRBJ2-1
TGTGCCAGCAGCTGGGACCATGAGCAGTCCTTC
CASSWDHEQSF
>NA|TRBD1|TRBV6-1|TRBJ1-3
TGTGCCAGCAGTGAAGAAGACAGGGACGCTGGAAACACCATATATTTT
CASSEEDRDAGNTIYF
>NA|NA|TRBV10-3|TRBJ2-1
TGTGCCATCAGTGAGTCGGACCCCGGGTACAATGAGCAGTTCTTC
CAISESDPGYNEQFF
>NA|NA|TRBV7-2|TRBJ1-1
TGTGCCAGCACCATTGGAGGTACTGAAGCTTTCTTT
CASTIGGTEAFF
>NA|TRBD1|TRBV29-1|TRBJ1-2
TGCAGCGTCGGCACAGGGGGCGCAGGCTATGGCTACACCTTC
CSVGTGGAGYGYTF
>NA|TRBD1|TRBV30|TRBJ1-1
TGTGCCTGGGATGTCGGACAGGGGGCTGAAGCTTTCTTT
CAWDVGQGAEAFF
>few|TRBD2|TRBV20-1|TRBJ2-1
TGCAGTGCTAGGGGACTACTCATGTACAATGAGCAGTTCTTC
CSARGLLMYNEQFF
>few|NA|TRBV20-1|TRBJ2-4
TGCAGTGCTAGCCCGGTCGTAGGGGTAGGCAAAAACATTCAGTACTTC
CSASPVVGVGKNIQYF
>few|NA|TRBV10-3|TRBJ1-1
TGTGCCATCAGTGTGGGGGGGGGAACAACGGTGAGGACTGAAGCTTTCTTT
CAISVGGGTTVRTEAFF
>NA|NA|TRBV10-3|TRBJ2-7
TGTGCCATCAGTGATGGGGAAGTCTACGAGCAGTACTTC
CAISDGEVYEQYF
>few|TRBD1|TRBV4-2|TRBJ1-2
TGTGCCAGCAGCCTCTGGGACAGGGACCCTCCGGGGTACGGCTACACCTTC
CASSLWDRDPPGYGYTF
>few|NA|TRBV3-1|TRBJ2-7
TGTGCCAGCAGCCTTCCCGGGACGCCCTCTTCCTACGAGCAGTACTTC
CASSLPGTPSSYEQYF